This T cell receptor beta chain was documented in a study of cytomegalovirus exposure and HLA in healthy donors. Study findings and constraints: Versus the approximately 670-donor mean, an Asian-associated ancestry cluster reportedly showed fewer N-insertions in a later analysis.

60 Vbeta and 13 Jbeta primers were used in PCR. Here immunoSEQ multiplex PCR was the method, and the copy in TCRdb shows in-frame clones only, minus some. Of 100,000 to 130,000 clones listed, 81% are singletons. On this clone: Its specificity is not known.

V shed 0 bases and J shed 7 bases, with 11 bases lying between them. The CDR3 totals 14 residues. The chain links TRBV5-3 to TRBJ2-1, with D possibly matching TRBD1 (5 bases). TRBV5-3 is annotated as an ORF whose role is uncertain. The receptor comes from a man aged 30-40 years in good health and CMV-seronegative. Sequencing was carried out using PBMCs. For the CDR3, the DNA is TGTGCCAGAAGCTTGGAAAGGGGTAGAAATGAGCAGTTCTTC. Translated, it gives CARSLERGRNEQFF.